A single sample is the source of the 17 T cell receptor beta chains below, sequenced in a study of blood T cell repertoires in COVID-19. Generated by immunoSEQ multiplex PCR, the TCRdb table keeps only in-frame clones and is missing some. The sample has roughly 260,000 clones; approximately 83% are singletons. The sample taken for sequencing was PBMCs or T cells enriched from blood (not recorded which). The receptors come from a woman aged 45 to 65 who had recovered from COVID-19.

V gene TRBV6-5 combines with J gene TRBJ2-1; 7 bases are shared with TRBD2. The CDR3 length is 14 residues. The ends lost 2 bases at V and 5 bases at J; junction bases unmatched: 3. Germline CDR1 reads MNHEY; CDR2 reads SVGAGI. CDR3 loop: CASSYGRADNEQFF. CDR3 nucleotides: TGTGCCAGCAGTTACGGGAGGGCCGACAATGAGCAGTTCTTC.

The chain recombines TRBV28 with TRBJ2-5, with D possibly TRBD1 on 7 matching bases. CDR3 length equals 18 residues. The ends were cut back, 3 bases at V and 4 bases at J, with 24 bases in the middle. Germline V lookup: CDR1 MDHEN, CDR2 SYDVKM. As DNA, the CDR3 is TGTGCCAGCAGTTTGGTGTTGGGGGGATCCAGGGGGGTAGAGACCCAGTACTTC. Translated: CASSLVLGGSRGVETQYF.

The rearrangement uses TRBV2 and TRBJ1-1; D remains unclear. This CDR3 is 15 amino acids long. The germline V gene encodes CDR1 SNHLY and CDR2 FYNNEI. V was pared by 5 bases and J by 7 bases, with 20 bases between. The CDR3 is CASSNNRGALSEAFF. Here the CDR3 DNA reads TGTGCCAGCAGTAACAATCGGGGTGCGTTAAGTGAAGCTTTCTTT.

Written as DNA, the CDR3 is TGTGCCAGCAGCGAAACTAGGACAGGAATCTCTGGAAACACCATATATTTT. Its protein product is CASSETRTGISGNTIYF. J is TRBJ1-3 and V is TRBV28; 7 nucleotides match TRBD1. V gave up 6 bases and J gave up 0 bases; unmatched junction bases: 11. The CDR3 contains 17 residues. The V gene's germline CDR1 is MDHEN and CDR2 SYDVKM.

The rearrangement links TRBV27 to TRBJ1-6; D gene unclear. CDR1 and CDR2 from the germline V gene are MNHEY and SMNVEV (reference sequence). This CDR3 spans 13 amino acids. Trimming pared 5 bases from V and 6 bases from J, leaving 8 bases between. For the CDR3, the DNA is TGTGCCAGCAGTGTCCTTCTTAATTCACCCCTCCACTTT. This codes for CASSVLLNSPLHF.

The gene calls are TRBV7-8 and TRBJ2-3; the match to TRBD2 covers 7 bases. The CDR3 extends over 15 amino acids. Germline CDR1 SGHVS, CDR2 FQNEAQ. The junction had 9 bases not matched to a gene; V was cut back by 6 bases and J by 3 bases. The DNA of the CDR3 is TGTGCCAGCAGTAGACGGGAGGCCGGGACAGATACGCAGTATTTT. Translation: CASSRREAGTDTQYF.

The chain combines TRBV19 with TRBJ2-7; the D is unclear. V was clipped by 4 bases and J by 2 bases, with 6 bases between them. The CDR3 contains 12 residues. CDR1 LNHDA and CDR2 SQIVND come from the germline V gene (reference sequence). CDR3 nucleotides: TGTGCCAGTAGTAAGCCGCCCTACGAGCAGTACTTC. Amino acid sequence: CASSKPPYEQYF.

The rearrangement links TRBV28 to TRBJ1-1, with 12 bases fitting TRBD1. This CDR3 region has 15 residues. Per germline, CDR1 MDHEN and CDR2 SYDVKM. The V segment lost 5 bases and the J segment 4 bases; nucleotides outside the gene matches: 5. The CDR3 DNA follows: TGTGCCAGCAGTCCCTCGGGACAGGGGGCCACTGAAGCTTTCTTT. This codes for CASSPSGQGATEAFF. Using reference TRBV28 and TRBJ1-1 for the parts outside the CDR3, the full variable domain is DVKVTQSSRYLVKRTGEKVFLECVQDMDHENMFWYRQDPGLGLRLIYFSYDVKMKEKGDIPEGYSVSREKKERFSLILESASTNQTSMYLCASSPSGQGATEAFFGQGTRLTVV.

The rearrangement uses TRBV28 and TRBJ1-3; no reliable D call. The CDR3 is 13 amino acids. With 6 bases removed from V and 0 bases from J, the gap between germline ends came to 6 bases. CDR1 MDHEN and CDR2 SYDVKM come from the germline V gene. For the CDR3, the DNA is TGTGCCAGCAGGTTCTACTCTGGAAACACCATATATTTT. This translates into CASRFYSGNTIYF.

The chain recombines TRBV7-2 with TRBJ2-1; D call uncertain. CDR3 size: 13 residues. V was pared by 6 bases and J by 7 bases, with 13 bases between. The germline V gene has CDR1 SGHTA and CDR2 FQGNSA. CDR3 in amino acids: CASRTVLFNEQFF. The CDR3 nucleotides read TGTGCCAGCAGAACGGTCCTTTTTAATGAGCAGTTCTTC.

The chain uses TRBV5-1 and TRBJ2-7; 7 bases fit TRBD1. V trimming: 4 bases; J trimming: 8 bases; junction bases outside the gene matches: 15. The CDR3 runs 15 residues. Germline lookup yields CDR1 SGHRS and CDR2 YFSETQ. The CDR3 region has the DNA TGCGCCAGCAGCCTAACCGGGACAGAGCCTTTGAAGCAGTACTTC. Its protein is CASSLTGTEPLKQYF.

V gene TRBV28 combines with J gene TRBJ2-3; the match to TRBD1 covers 8 bases. The CDR3 is 16 residues long. The J segment lost 0 bases and the V segment lost 7 bases, leaving 9 bases of the junction unmatched. Looked up from germline, CDR1 is MDHEN and CDR2 is SYDVKM. CDR3 bases: TGTGCCAGCACCCCTCGACAGGGGCGCAGCACAGATACGCAGTATTTT. As protein: CASTPRQGRSTDTQYF.

The CDR3 spells CASSQGRGRGPYEQYF. CDR3 in DNA: TGTGCCAGCAGCCAAGGTAGGGGCAGGGGTCCCTACGAGCAGTACTTC. V and J are TRBV4-2 and TRBJ2-7; D perhaps matches TRBD1 (6 bases). This CDR3 region has 16 residues. The V end was cut by 1 base, the J end by 2 bases, with 15 bases between. CDR1 LGHNA and CDR2 YNFKEQ come from the germline V gene.

The rearrangement joins TRBV3-1 (or the pseudogene TRBV3-2) to TRBJ2-2; TRBD1 aligns across 8 bases. Germline V gene lookup returns CDR1 LGHDT and CDR2 YNNKEL (reference sequence). The CDR3 sequence is 16 residues long. Trimming at V came to 1 base and at J to 5 bases, leaving 6 bases not matched to a gene. This CDR3 reads CASSQGRDRLTGELFF. Written as DNA, the CDR3 is TGTGCCAGCAGCCAAGGCCGGGACAGGCTAACCGGGGAGCTGTTTTTT.

This clone was seen once. DNA for the CDR3: TGTGCCAGCAGTAACGGACAGGGGAACACTGAAGCTTTCTTT. Encoded protein: CASSNGQGNTEAFF. This sequence joins TRBV2 and TRBJ1-1, with 8 bases aligning to TRBD1. Trimming removed 5 bases from V and 1 base from J; junction bases left unmatched: 3. Germline CDR1 and CDR2: SNHLY and FYNNEI. The CDR3 sequence is 14 residues long. The full variable domain, completed using reference TRBV2 and TRBJ1-1, is EPEVTQTPSHQVTQMGQEVILRCVPISNHLYFYWYRQILGQKVEFLVSFYNNEISEKSEIFDDQFSVERPDGSNFTLKIRSTKLEDSAMYFCASSNGQGNTEAFFGQGTRLTVV.

The chain couples TRBV19 to TRBJ2-5; 8 bases match TRBD2. Per germline, CDR1 LNHDA and CDR2 SQIVND (reference sequence). Trimming removed 3 bases from V and 3 bases from J; junction bases left unmatched: 3. The CDR3 covers 14 residues. The CDR3: CASSMTSAEETQYF. In nucleotides, the CDR3 is TGTGCCAGTAGTATGACTAGCGCGGAAGAGACCCAGTACTTC.

This clone appeared a single time. V and J are TRBV24-1 and TRBJ2-2, with 12 positions matching TRBD1. The CDR3 length is 16 residues. Germline CDR1 is KGHDR and CDR2 is SFDVKD. The junction had 6 bases not matched to a gene; V was cut back by 4 bases and J by 7 bases. The CDR3 here is CATSEPGQGAGGELFF. The DNA for the CDR3 is TGTGCCACCAGTGAACCGGGACAGGGGGCTGGCGGGGAGCTGTTTTTT.